This TCR beta chain is drawn from a study of blood T cell repertoires in COVID-19. Enrolment of Seattle patients took place during active infection, and they were followed longitudinally. J lost 0 bases, V lost 2 bases, and 0 bases had no gene match. This CDR3 spans 14 amino acids. Per germline, CDR1 MNHEY and CDR2 SVGAGI. Per the authors' pipeline: The authors estimated nucleated cell counts from reference gene primer amplification. Only in-frame clones appear in the TCRdb table, and some are missing; sequencing was by immunoSEQ multiplex PCR. That table furnishes V, J and clone size, whereas the DNA furnished D and trimming. Found here are 200,000 to 300,000 clones, around nine tenths of them singletons; the top ten hold around 5.1%.

This sequence joins TRBV6-5 and TRBJ1-1; 7 nucleotides agree with TRBD1. The clonotype was recovered from a woman between 55 and 75 years old with COVID-19, enrolled during active disease. The sequenced material came from peripheral blood. The CDR3: CASSYRGLNTEAFF. CDR3 bases: TGTGCCAGCAGTTACAGGGGGCTGAACACTGAAGCTTTCTTT.